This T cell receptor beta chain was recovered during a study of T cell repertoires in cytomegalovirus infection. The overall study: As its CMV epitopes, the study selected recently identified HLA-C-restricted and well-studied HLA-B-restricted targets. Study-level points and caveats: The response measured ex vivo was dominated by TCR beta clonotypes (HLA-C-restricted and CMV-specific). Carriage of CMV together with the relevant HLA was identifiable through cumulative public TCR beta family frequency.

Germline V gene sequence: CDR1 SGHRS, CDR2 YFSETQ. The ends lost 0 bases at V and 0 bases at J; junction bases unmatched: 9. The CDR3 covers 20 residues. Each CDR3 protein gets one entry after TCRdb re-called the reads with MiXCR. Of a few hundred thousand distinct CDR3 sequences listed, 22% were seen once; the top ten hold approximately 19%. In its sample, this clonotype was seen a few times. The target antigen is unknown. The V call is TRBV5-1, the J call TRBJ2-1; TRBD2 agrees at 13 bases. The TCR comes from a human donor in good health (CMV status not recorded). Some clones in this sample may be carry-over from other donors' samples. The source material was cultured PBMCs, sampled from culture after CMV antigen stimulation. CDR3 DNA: TGCGCCAGCAGCTTGGTGCTGGGACTAGCGGGATCCGGCTCCTACAATGAGCAGTTCTTC. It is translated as CASSLVLGLAGSGSYNEQFF.